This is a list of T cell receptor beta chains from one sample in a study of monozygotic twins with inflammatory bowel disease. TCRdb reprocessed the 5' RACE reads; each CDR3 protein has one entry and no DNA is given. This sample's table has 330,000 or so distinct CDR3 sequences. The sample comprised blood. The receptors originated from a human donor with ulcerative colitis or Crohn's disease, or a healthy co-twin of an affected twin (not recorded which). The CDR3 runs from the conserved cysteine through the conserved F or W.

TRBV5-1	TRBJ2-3	CASSLDLSNTQYF
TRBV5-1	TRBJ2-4	CASSPLPGQGIVQYF
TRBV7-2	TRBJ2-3	CASSRLAYPDTQYF
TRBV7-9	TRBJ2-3	CASSLGLSADTQYF
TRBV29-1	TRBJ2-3	CSVGDRVTDTQYF
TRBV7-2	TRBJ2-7	CASSSITGTRYEQYF
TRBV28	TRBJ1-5	CASSLQGSGRQPQHF
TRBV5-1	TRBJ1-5	CASRQGANEPQHF
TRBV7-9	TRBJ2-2	CASSLSAATGELFF
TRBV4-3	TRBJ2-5	CASSQARGGQETQYF
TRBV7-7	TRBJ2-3	CASSLQGSDTQYF
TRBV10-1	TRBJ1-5	CASSATGEKVLGNQPQHF
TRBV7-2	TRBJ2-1	CASSPDASGPNNEQFF
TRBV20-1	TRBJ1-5	CSAPGTNIHQPQHF
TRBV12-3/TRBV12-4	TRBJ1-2	CASSLHRGRGGGYTF
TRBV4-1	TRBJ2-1	CASSPTGGYNEQFF
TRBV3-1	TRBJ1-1	CASSQRTGYEAFF
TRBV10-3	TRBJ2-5	CAISANPRGETQYF
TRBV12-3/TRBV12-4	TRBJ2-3	CASSHGTSGGHRYF
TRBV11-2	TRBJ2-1	CASSSISLASSYNEQFF
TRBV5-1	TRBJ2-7	CASSNLRDSSYEQYF
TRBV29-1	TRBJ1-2	CSVQGEVYGYTF
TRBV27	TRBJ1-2	CASSIRTGGTYGYTF
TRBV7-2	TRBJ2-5	CASSLILSSEYQETQYF
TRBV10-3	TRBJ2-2	CAISESSSVGTGELFF
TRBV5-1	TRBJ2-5	CASSLEPRGGQETQYF
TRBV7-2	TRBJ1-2	CASNKGGIWGYGYTF
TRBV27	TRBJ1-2	CASGAGKLNYGYTF
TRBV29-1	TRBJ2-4	CSVLRGQGSNIQYF
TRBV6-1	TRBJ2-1	CASSLGQGAFNEQFF
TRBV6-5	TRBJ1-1	CASSYRPMNTEAFF
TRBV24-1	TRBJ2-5	CATSKTGGIQETQYF
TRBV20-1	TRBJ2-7	CSAYNAGRGASGGSYEQYF
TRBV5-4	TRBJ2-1	CASSLTSGAANEQFF
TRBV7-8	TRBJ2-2	CASSLGGGGTGELFF
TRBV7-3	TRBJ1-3	CASSRRGVPDTIYF
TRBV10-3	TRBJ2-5	CAISEWEETQYF
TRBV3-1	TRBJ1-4	CASSHELGTGNEKLFF
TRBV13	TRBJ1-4	CASSFMSEAGNEKLFF
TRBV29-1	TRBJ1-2	CSSEPLRGYGYTF
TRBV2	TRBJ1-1	CASSPDYANTEAFF
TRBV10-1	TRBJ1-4	CASSQGLGEKLFF
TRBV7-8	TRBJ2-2	CASSLVVGGRSPLVTGELFF
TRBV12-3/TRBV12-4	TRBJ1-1	CASTQGTHTEAFF
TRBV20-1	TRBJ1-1	CSAISPGNTEAFF
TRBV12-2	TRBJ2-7	CASRSRAERDYEQYF
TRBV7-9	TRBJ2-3	CASSFDRVDTQYF
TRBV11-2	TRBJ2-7	CASSSVLASYEQYF
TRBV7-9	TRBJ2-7	CASRVQGAEQYF
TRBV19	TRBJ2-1	CASSWTSGGVEQFF
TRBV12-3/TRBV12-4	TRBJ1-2	CASSLDSIYGYTF
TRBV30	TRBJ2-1	CAWSLIWGSSYNEQFF
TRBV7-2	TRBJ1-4	CASSKGQLNNEKLFF
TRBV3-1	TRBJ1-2	CASSQDDGFSSGYTF
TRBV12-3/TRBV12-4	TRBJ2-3	CASSLDEDTQYF
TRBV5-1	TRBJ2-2	CASSLAPSGLNTGELFF
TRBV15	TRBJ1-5	CATRDSNQPQHF
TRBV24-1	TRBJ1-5	CATGSEAVNQPQHF
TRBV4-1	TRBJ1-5	CASSQEGGRPSNQPQHF
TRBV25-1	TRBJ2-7	CASSDPPPSYEQYF